This TCR beta chain emerged from a study of spatial heterogeneity in lung cancer. J was trimmed by 7 bases and V by 6 bases; bases with no gene match: 12. This CDR3 has 16 amino acids. Germline assignment: CDR1 MDHEN and CDR2 SYDVKM. The time point was: blood at routine non-recurrence follow-up after resection. Whole RNA was taken from tumor, nontumor lung or frozen PBMC; it was then sequenced unsorted. Each CDR3 protein is one row after TCRdb ran MiXCR on the 5' RACE reads. The repertoire holds roughly 72,000 distinct CDR3 sequences, with around 9.3% as singletons. This sample comprised PBMCs, obtained at follow-up. This chain uses TRBV28 with TRBJ1-6; 7 positions agree with TRBD1. The TCR comes from a female donor with early-stage non-small cell lung cancer. The CDR3 region has the DNA TGTGCCAGCAGATACCCGGCGACAGGGAACAATTCACCCCTCCACTTT. This translates into CASRYPATGNNSPLHF.